This TCR beta chain was captured in a study of T cell repertoires in cytomegalovirus infection. Study background: It can be stated that public TCR beta signatures indicated CMV infection as well as a matching HLA type. Broader study findings: Ex vivo responses were dominated by HLA-C-restricted CMV-specific TCR beta clonotypes. The cumulative frequency of public TCR beta families identified carriers of CMV plus the relevant HLA.

V was trimmed by 8 bases and J by 5 bases, leaving 19 bases between them. This CDR3 has 15 residues. In germline, CDR1 is MGHRA, CDR2 YSYEKL. TCRdb re-called the reads with MiXCR, one entry per CDR3 protein. The sample holds under 800,000 distinct CDR3 sequences, approximately 24% seen once. This clonotype was recorded a few times. What it recognizes is unknown. The receptor's source is a human donor in good health (CMV status not recorded). Some clones in this sample may be carry-over from other donors' samples. V and J are TRBV4-1 and TRBJ2-4; maybe TRBD2 (5 bases). The sample taken for sequencing was CD8+ T cells from PBMCs. CDR3 coding DNA: TGCGCCAGCGGGGAAAGAGGGTTTAGCCAAAACATTCAGTACTTC. This encodes CASGERGFSQNIQYF.